Listed below are T cell receptor beta chains from one sample, sequenced in a study of circulating CD8 cells and anti-PD-1 response in melanoma. TCRdb re-analysed the reads in MiXCR, keeping a single row per CDR3 protein. The sample has about 1,000 distinct CDR3 sequences, around 7.5% seen once; the top ten hold 15% to 20%. Sequenced material: CD8+ T cells from PBMCs, taken at baseline or after one month of anti-PD-1 therapy (not recorded which). The receptors derive from a human donor with melanoma. Both conserved end residues are part of each CDR3. D genes are given only for firm matches. The size of a clone is reported for some rows only, either as once, few or many, or as a class for expanded clones.

>medium-sized|TRBJ2-1|TRBV20-1|TRBD1
TGCAGTGCTAGACGACAGGGGGGCCCCTCCTACAATGAGCAGTTCTTC
CSARRQGGPSYNEQFF
>large|TRBJ2-7|TRBV28|TRBD1
TGTGCCAGCAGTTTGGGACAGGAGCATCCCTACGAGCAGTACTTC
CASSLGQEHPYEQYF
>medium-sized|TRBJ2-1|TRBV28|-
TGTGCCAGCAGTTTTGCTGGAAATGAGCAGTTCTTC
CASSFAGNEQFF
>medium-sized|TRBJ2-7|TRBV14|TRBD1
TGTGCCAGCAGCCAAGATTATCGGACAGGGGTCCCCTACGAGCAGTACTTC
CASSQDYRTGVPYEQYF
>large|TRBJ2-1|TRBV27|-
TGTGCCAGCAGACTAGCTTTTGAGCAGTTCTTC
CASRLAFEQFF
>large|TRBJ2-3|TRBV2|TRBD2
TGTGCCAGCAGGCCACTAGCGGGGAACACAGATACGCAGTATTTT
CASRPLAGNTDTQYF
>large|TRBJ2-3|TRBV7-9|-
TGTGCCAGCAGCCCAGGGGATCCCACAGATACGCAGTATTTT
CASSPGDPTDTQYF
>few|TRBJ2-3|TRBV19|-
TGTGCCAGTAGTATGGGCAAGCGCACAGATACGCAGTATTTT
CASSMGKRTDTQYF
>large|TRBJ2-1|TRBV24-1|-
TGTGCCACCAGTGAAACCCCGACTACGGGGGAGCAGTTCTTC
CATSETPTTGEQFF
>medium-sized|TRBJ1-4|TRBV7-2|-
TGTGCCAGCAGCTTAGCTACTAATGAAAAACTGTTTTTT
CASSLATNEKLFF
>-|TRBJ2-7|TRBV28|TRBD2
TGTGCCAGCAGTTTACTAGCGGGAGCCTACGAGCAGTACTTC
CASSLLAGAYEQYF
>large|TRBJ2-1|TRBV7-3|-
TGTGCCAGCAGCGCAGACCAAAGCTCCTACAATGAGCAGTTCTTC
CASSADQSSYNEQFF
>-|TRBJ1-2|TRBV27|TRBD1
TGTGCCAGCAGTTTTGGGACAGGGGGCGGCTATGGCTACACCTTC
CASSFGTGGGYGYTF
>large|TRBJ2-3|TRBV27|-
TGTGCCAGCAGGGAAACAGGGTCTGGAGATACGCAGTATTTT
CASRETGSGDTQYF
>large|TRBJ1-2|TRBV25-1|-
TGTGCGAGCAGCCCAGGCCTGGGGGGCTACACCTTC
CASSPGLGGYTF
>few|TRBJ1-1|TRBV28|TRBD1
TGTGCCACTGGGACAGGGGCAAACACTGAAGCTTTCTTT
CATGTGANTEAFF
>medium-sized|TRBJ2-1|TRBV28|TRBD2
TGTGCCAGCACCCGTCCCGGGAGCGGGGGACACAATGAGCAGTTCTTC
CASTRPGSGGHNEQFF
>large|TRBJ2-7|TRBV6-5|TRBD1
TGTGCCAGCAGTATTTCAGGGGGCACTAGTTACGAGCAGTACTTC
CASSISGGTSYEQYF
>medium-sized|TRBJ1-2|TRBV2|-
TGTGCCAGCAGTGAAGTCTTACCGGCCGGGAGGGTTGGTGGCTACACCTTC
CASSEVLPAGRVGGYTF
>large|TRBJ1-6|TRBV4-1|-
TGCGCCAGCAGCCAAGATCGGATCGAGAGCTCACCCCTCCACTTT
CASSQDRIESSPLHF
>medium-sized|TRBJ1-1|TRBV5-1|-
TGCGCCAGCAGCTTGGAAGGGACAAGGAATACTGAAGCTTTCTTT
CASSLEGTRNTEAFF
>medium-sized|TRBJ2-2|TRBV28|-
TGTGCCAGCAGTTTATCCCCACTGAGGAACACCGGGGAGCTGTTTTTT
CASSLSPLRNTGELFF
>large|TRBJ2-7|TRBV19|TRBD2
TGTGCCAGGCCATTTCGCGGACTAGCGGGGGTTTGGCCATCCGGGAAAATACGGGAGCAGTACTTC
CARPFRGLAGVWPSGKIREQYF
>medium-sized|TRBJ1-1|TRBV5-6|-
TGTGCCAGCAGCGTGTGGGCGACAGTTCCTGAAGCTTTCTTT
CASSVWATVPEAFF
>medium-sized|TRBJ1-1|TRBV7-9|TRBD1
TGTGCCAGCACACCGGGACAGGGGCCTGAAGCTTTCTTT
CASTPGQGPEAFF
>medium-sized|TRBJ1-3|TRBV5-5|-
TGTGCCACCCGATGGGTCATATATTTT
CATRWVIYF
>medium-sized|TRBJ2-5|TRBV20-1|-
TGCAGTGCTAGACCAGGGCCTATCCCAGAGACCCAGTACTTC
CSARPGPIPETQYF
>medium-sized|TRBJ2-2|TRBV9|-
TGTGCCAGCAGCGTATCAGGGGCGAACACCGGGGAGCTGTTTTTT
CASSVSGANTGELFF
>-|TRBJ2-7|TRBV6-5|-
TGTGCCAGCAGTTATGGCAGGAAACCTTACGAGCAGTACTTC
CASSYGRKPYEQYF
>medium-sized|TRBJ2-7|TRBV12-3/TRBV12-4|-
TGTGCCAGCACGAACGGGCTTAGTTACGAGCAGTACTTC
CASTNGLSYEQYF
>medium-sized|TRBJ2-7|TRBV5-1|-
TGCGCCAGCAGCGGAAGCTACGAGCAGTACTTC
CASSGSYEQYF
>large|TRBJ2-7|TRBV7-2|TRBD2
TGTGCCAGCAGCTTGACGGGACTAGCGTACTCCTACGAGCAGTACTTC
CASSLTGLAYSYEQYF
>large|TRBJ2-1|TRBV19|-
TGTGCCAGTAGGCATAGCAGGGAGGTGGGCAATGAGCAGTTCTTC
CASRHSREVGNEQFF
>large|TRBJ2-7|TRBV27|TRBD2
TGTGCCAGCAGTGTAGTAGCGGGAGCTTACGAGCAGTACTTC
CASSVVAGAYEQYF
>-|TRBJ2-1|TRBV29-1|TRBD1
TGCAGCGTTGAATATCGGGGACAGGGGAACAATGAGCAGTTCTTC
CSVEYRGQGNNEQFF
>large|TRBJ2-3|TRBV24-1|-
TGTGCCACCAGTGGAAGTGATACGCAGTATTTT
CATSGSDTQYF
>large|TRBJ1-4|TRBV27|TRBD1
TGTGCCAGCAAGGCGGGACAGGCTAATGAAAAACTGTTTTTT
CASKAGQANEKLFF
>large|TRBJ2-5|TRBV25-1|-
TGTGCCAGCGGCGTGTTGGAGACCCAGTACTTC
CASGVLETQYF
>large|TRBJ2-5|TRBV28|-
TGTGCCAGCAGTTTGGGTCCGTTGGAGACCCAGTACTTC
CASSLGPLETQYF
>-|TRBJ2-7|TRBV27|-
TGTGCCAGCAGTTTGGGGCAGATTGCCTACGAGCAGTACTTC
CASSLGQIAYEQYF
>medium-sized|TRBJ1-1|TRBV7-3|-
TGTGCCAGCAGCTCGGGCCTAGGGATCACTGAAGCTTTCTTT
CASSSGLGITEAFF
>-|TRBJ2-1|TRBV19|TRBD2
TGTGCCAGTAGTATAGATCTCGCGGGAGGGGCCAATGAGCAGTTCTTC
CASSIDLAGGANEQFF
>medium-sized|TRBJ2-1|TRBV7-3|TRBD2
TGTGCCAGCAGCCCCGGGGGGGGACTAGCGGGGGTCTTAACGTACAATGAGCAGTTCTTC
CASSPGGGLAGVLTYNEQFF
>medium-sized|TRBJ2-7|TRBV12-3/TRBV12-4|TRBD2
TGTGCCAGCAGTTTAGGCGTTGAACCTAGCGGGTTCTACGAGCAGTACTTC
CASSLGVEPSGFYEQYF
>medium-sized|TRBJ2-2|TRBV6-2/TRBV6-3|TRBD1
TGTGCCAGCACTTACCGTCGGGACAGGAACACCGGGGAGCTGTTTTTT
CASTYRRDRNTGELFF
>-|TRBJ2-7|TRBV19|TRBD2
TGTGCCAGTAGTACCCATGCGGGAGCCTACGAGCAGTACTTC
CASSTHAGAYEQYF
>medium-sized|TRBJ2-1|TRBV19|TRBD2
TGTGCCAGTGTGTTAGCGGGGGGCCGGTGGGAGGAGCAGTTCTTC
CASVLAGGRWEEQFF
>medium-sized|TRBJ2-5|TRBV7-3|TRBD1
TGTGCCAGCAGCCCCGGACAGGGCGGGGAGACCCAGTACTTC
CASSPGQGGETQYF